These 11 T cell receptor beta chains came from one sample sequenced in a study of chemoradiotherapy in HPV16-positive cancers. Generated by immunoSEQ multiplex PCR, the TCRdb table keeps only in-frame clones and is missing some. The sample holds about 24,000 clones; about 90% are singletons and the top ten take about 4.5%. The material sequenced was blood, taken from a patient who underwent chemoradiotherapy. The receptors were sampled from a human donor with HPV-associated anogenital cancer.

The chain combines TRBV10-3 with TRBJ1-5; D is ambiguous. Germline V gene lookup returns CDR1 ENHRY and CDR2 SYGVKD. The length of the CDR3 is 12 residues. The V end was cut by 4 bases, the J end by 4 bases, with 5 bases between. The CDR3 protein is CAISVVNQPQHF. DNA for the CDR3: TGTGCCATCAGTGTGGTAAATCAGCCCCAGCATTTT.

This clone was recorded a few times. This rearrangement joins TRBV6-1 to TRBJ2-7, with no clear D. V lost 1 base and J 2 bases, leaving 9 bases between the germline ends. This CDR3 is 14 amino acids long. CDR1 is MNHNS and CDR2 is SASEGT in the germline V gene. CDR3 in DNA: TGTGCCAGCAGTGAAGGATACAACACCTACGAGCAGTACTTC. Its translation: CASSEGYNTYEQYF.

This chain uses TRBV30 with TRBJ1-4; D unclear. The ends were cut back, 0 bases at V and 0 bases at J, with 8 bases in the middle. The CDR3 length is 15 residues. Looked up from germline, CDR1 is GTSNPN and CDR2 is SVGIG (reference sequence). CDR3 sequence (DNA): TGTGCCTGGAGTGTAGGATGGGCAACTAATGAAAAACTGTTTTTT. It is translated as CAWSVGWATNEKLFF.

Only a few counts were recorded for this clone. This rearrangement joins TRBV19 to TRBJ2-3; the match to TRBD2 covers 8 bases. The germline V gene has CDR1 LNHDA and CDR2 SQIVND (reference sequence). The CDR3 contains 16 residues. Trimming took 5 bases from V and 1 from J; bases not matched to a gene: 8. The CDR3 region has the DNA TGTGCCAGTAGTCCAAGTGTGCGGGGGGGCACAGATACGCAGTATTTT. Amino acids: CASSPSVRGGTDTQYF.

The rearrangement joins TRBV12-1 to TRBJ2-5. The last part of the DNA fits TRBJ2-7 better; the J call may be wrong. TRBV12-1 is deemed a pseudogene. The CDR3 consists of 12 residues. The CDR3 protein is CASSRRPYEQYF. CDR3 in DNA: TGTGCCAGCAGCCGCCGACCGTACGAGCAGTACTTC.

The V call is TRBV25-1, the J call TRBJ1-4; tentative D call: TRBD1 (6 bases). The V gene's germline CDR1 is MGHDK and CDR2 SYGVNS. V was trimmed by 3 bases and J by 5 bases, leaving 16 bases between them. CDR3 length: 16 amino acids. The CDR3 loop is CASSEWSGGRNEKLFF. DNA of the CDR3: TGTGCCAGCAGTGAGTGGTCCGGGGGCAGGAATGAAAAACTGTTTTTT. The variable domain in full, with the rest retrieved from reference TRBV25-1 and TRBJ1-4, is EADIYQTPRYLVIGTGKKITLECSQTMGHDKMYWYQQDPGMELHLIHYSYGVNSTEKGDLSSESTVSRIRTEHFPLTLESARPSHTSQYLCASSEWSGGRNEKLFFGSGTQLSVL.

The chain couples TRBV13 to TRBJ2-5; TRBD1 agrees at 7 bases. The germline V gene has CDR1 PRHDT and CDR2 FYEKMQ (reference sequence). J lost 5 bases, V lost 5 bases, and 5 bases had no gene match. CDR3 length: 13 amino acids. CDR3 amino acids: CASSPTGVETQYF. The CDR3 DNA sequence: TGTGCCAGCAGCCCCACAGGGGTTGAGACCCAGTACTTC.

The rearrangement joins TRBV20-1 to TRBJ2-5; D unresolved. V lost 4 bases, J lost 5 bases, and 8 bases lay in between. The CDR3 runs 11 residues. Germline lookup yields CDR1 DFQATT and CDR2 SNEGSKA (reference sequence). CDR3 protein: CSAKLAETQYF. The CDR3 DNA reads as TGCAGTGCTAAGCTGGCGGAGACCCAGTACTTC.

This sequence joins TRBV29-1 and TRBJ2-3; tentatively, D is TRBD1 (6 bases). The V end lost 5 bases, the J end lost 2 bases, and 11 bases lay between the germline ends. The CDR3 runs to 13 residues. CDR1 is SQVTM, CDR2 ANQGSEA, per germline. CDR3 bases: TGCAGCGTTAGGACAGATCTCACAGATACGCAGTATTTT. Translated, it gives CSVRTDLTDTQYF.

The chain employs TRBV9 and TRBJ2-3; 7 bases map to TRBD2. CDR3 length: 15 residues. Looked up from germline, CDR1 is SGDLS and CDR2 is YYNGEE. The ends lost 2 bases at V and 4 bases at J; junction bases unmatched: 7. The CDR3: CASSVRGSKSDTQYF. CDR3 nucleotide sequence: TGTGCCAGCAGCGTCCGCGGGAGTAAATCAGATACGCAGTATTTT.

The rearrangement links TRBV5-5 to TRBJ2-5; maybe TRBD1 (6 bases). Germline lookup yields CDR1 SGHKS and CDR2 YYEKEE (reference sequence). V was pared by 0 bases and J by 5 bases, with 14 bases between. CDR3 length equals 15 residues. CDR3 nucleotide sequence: TGTGCCAGCAGCTTGGGAGTGGGGGCTCGGGAGACCCAGTACTTC. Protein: CASSLGVGARETQYF.